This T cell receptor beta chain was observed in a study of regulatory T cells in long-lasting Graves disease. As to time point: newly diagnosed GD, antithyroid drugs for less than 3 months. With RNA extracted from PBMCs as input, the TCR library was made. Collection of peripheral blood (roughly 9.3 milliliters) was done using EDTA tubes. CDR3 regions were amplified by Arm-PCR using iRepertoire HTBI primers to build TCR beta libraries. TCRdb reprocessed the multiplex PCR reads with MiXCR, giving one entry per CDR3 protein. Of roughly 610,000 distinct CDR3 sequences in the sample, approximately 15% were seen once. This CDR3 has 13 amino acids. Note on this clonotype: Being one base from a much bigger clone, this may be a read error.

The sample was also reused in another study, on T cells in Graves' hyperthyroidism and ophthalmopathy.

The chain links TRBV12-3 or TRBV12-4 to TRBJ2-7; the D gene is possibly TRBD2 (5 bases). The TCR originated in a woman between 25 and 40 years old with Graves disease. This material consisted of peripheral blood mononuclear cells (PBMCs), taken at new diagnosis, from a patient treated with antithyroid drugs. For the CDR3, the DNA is TGTGCCAGCCGTCCGGGAAAGACCTACGAGCAGCACTTC. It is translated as CASRPGKTYEQHF.